The table lists the clone carrying this T cell receptor (beta chain) with a count of one. No antigen is known for it. The data originate from a study of beta chain features in type 1 diabetes. General observations from the study: For Type 1 diabetes patients, all four CD4+ subsets carried TCRB CDR3s that were moderately but significantly shorter.

Sequencing targeted expressed TCRB transcripts, as all isolated RNA had been reverse transcribed. Produced via immunoSEQ multiplex PCR; TCRdb's table is partial and in-frame only. There are about 30,000 clones in the sample; 56% occur only once, and approximately 1.5% lies in the top ten. Germline V gene lookup returns CDR1 SGHTA and CDR2 FQGNSA. The CDR3 has 15 residues. The germline V and J ends were trimmed by 1 base and 5 bases, with 12 bases remaining between them. Sequenced material: Tregs from blood. The chain combines TRBV7-2 with TRBJ1-5, with D tentatively TRBD1 (6 bases). The clonotype was recovered from a woman aged 18-35 years with type 1 diabetes. CDR3 amino acids: CASSLVQGTYQPQHF. Written as DNA, the CDR3 is TGTGCCAGCAGCTTAGTCCAGGGGACGTATCAGCCCCAGCATTTT.